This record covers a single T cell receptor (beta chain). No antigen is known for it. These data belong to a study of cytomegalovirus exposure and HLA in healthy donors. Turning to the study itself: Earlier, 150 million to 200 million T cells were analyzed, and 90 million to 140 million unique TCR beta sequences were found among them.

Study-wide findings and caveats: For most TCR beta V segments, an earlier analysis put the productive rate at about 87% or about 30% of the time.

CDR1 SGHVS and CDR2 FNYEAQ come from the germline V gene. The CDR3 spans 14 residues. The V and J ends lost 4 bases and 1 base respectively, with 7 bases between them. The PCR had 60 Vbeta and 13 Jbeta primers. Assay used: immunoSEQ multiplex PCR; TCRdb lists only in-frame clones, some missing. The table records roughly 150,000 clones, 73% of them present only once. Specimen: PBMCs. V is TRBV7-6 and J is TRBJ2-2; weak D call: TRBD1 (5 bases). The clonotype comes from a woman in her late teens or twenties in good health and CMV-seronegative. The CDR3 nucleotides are TGTGCCAGCAGCTCGGACAAGAACACCGGGGAGCTGTTTTTT. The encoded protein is CASSSDKNTGELFF.